Sequencing of this T cell receptor beta chain was carried out in a study of breast tumors, draining lymph nodes, adjacent tissues (dated by TCRdb to about 2016). Some background on the complete study: Breast cancer patients provided tumor, adjacent nontumor tissue and axillary lymph nodes, and the study compared the TCR beta repertoires across these three sources. In human breast cancer, the study set out to assess how tumor, surrounding tissue and draining lymph node repertoires relate to one another and whether T cells might be exchanged between them.

V was cut back by 3 bases and J by 8 bases, leaving a gap of 14 bases between them. Per the germline V gene, SGHNT is the CDR1 and YENEEA is the CDR2. Including cysteine and phenylalanine, the CDR3 has 14 amino acids. Only the CDR3 part of the read is kept: 42 bases, read in frame from the first base. Study-wide conclusions, independent of this receptor: The data were considered consistent with the idea that most tumor T cells come from the lymph node and then expand in tumor tissue. The similarity between tumor and nontumor tissue repertoires was significantly greater in luminal-like breast cancer than in basal-like breast cancer. Rather than being directly demonstrated, the conclusion that tumor T cells originate in lymph nodes was presented as consistent with a hypothesis. Tumor T-cell repertoires showed less diversity than lymph node repertoires and more diversity than nontumor tissue repertoires, and tumor T-cell repertoires showed preferential V and J gene usage.

This clonotype was seen repeatedly, ten times or more. Its specific antigen is unknown. No base quality values were provided; no much bigger clone lies one nucleotide off. The reads were generated on an Illumina HiSeq 2000. Multiplex PCR amplification was used to generate the TCR beta chain libraries. High-throughput sequencing was used to analyze the amplified TCR beta chain products. The public reads were quality trimmed at Q25 with fastp and then assembled into clones with MiXCR by TCRdb, keeping productive beta chains. Identical CDR3 protein sequences are pooled into one entry, listed with their most common genes and DNA. Across this sample there are some 38,000 distinct CDR3 sequences, with 30% to 45% seen only once. The top ten hold approximately 11% of the sample.

The specimen was breast tumor tissue. This receptor chain uses TRBV11-3 and TRBJ2-1; a weak D assignment points to TRBD2 (5 bases agree). The sequence was collected from a female donor with breast cancer. Some clones in this sample may be carry-over from other donors' samples. The CDR3 loop reads CASSLGASSDEQFF. The nucleotide sequence reads TGTGCCAGCAGCTTGGGCGCTAGTAGCGATGAGCAGTTCTTC.